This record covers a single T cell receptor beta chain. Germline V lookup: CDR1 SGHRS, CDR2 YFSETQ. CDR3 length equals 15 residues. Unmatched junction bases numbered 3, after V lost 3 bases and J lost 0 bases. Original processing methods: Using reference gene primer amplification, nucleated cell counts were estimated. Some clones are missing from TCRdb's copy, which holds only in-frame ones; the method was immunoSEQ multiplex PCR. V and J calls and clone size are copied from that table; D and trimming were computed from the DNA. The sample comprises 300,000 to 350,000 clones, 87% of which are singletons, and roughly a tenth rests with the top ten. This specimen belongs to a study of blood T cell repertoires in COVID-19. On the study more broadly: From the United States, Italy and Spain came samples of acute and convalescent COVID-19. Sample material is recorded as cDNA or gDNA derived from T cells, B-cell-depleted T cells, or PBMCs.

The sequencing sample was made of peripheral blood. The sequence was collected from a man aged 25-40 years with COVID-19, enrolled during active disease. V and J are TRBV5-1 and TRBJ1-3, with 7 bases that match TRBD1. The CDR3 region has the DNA TGCGCCAGCAGCTCAACAGGGGACTCTGGAAACACCATATATTTT. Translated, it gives CASSSTGDSGNTIYF.